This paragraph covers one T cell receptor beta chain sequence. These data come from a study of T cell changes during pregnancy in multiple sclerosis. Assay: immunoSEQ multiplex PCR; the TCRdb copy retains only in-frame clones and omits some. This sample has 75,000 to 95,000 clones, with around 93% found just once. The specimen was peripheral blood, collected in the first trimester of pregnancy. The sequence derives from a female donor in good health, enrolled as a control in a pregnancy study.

The CDR3 coding sequence is TGCGCCAGCAGCCCCGGGACAGGTGGCTCCGAGCAGTACTTC. Protein: CASSPGTGGSEQYF. The V gene is TRBV5-1, the J gene TRBJ2-7; 8 positions agree with TRBD1. The germline gives CDR1 SGHRS, CDR2 YFSETQ. This CDR3 is built from 14 residues. The J segment lost 6 bases and the V segment lost 4 bases, leaving 9 bases of the junction unmatched.